The 30 T cell receptor beta chains listed next were all sequenced from one sample in a study of OX40 agonist ivuxolimab in advanced cancers. Some clones are missing from TCRdb's copy, which holds only in-frame ones; the method was immunoSEQ multiplex PCR. The repertoire holds roughly 72,000 clones, just under 95% seen once, with approximately 14% in the top ten. Here the sequenced sample was CD4+ or CD8+ T cells sorted from blood, taken in a trial of the OX40 agonist ivuxolimab. Every receptor here comes from an adult with an advanced solid tumor such as melanoma, head and neck, liver or kidney cancer.

The chain couples TRBV5-4 to TRBJ2-1; TRBD1 might be the D (6 bases). The CDR3 is 14 amino acids. In germline, CDR1 is SGHNT, CDR2 YYREEE (reference sequence). Trimming cost V 4 bases and J 7 bases, with 15 bases left between them. The CDR3 nucleotides read TGTGCCAGCAGCCTCGCGGACAGTGCTAATGAGCAGTTCTTC. Its translation is CASSLADSANEQFF.

Only a few counts were recorded for this clone. This chain connects TRBV19 to TRBJ1-1; D call uncertain. The CDR3 spans 12 residues. In germline, CDR1 is LNHDA, CDR2 SQIVND (reference sequence). V was shortened by 8 bases and J by 7 bases, with 14 bases between the two germline ends. CDR3 in amino acids: CASGPHSGEAFF. The CDR3 bases are TGTGCCAGTGGGCCCCATTCGGGTGAAGCTTTCTTT.

The genes are TRBV11-3 and TRBJ2-5; perhaps TRBD1 as D (5 bases). The V gene's germline CDR1 is SGHNT and CDR2 YENEEA. The CDR3 has 15 residues. The V gene lost 0 bases and the J gene lost 0 bases, with 8 bases spanning the gap. CDR3 nucleotides: TGTGCCAGCAGCTTAGAGGGGCGCTACCAAGAGACCCAGTACTTC. The encoded protein is CASSLEGRYQETQYF.

This sequence joins TRBV23-1 and TRBJ1-6; possible D gene TRBD1, 6 bases. TRBV23-1 is filed as an ORF, its function uncertain. Trimming pared 0 bases from V and 0 bases from J, leaving 18 bases between. The CDR3 has 20 residues. Here the CDR3 DNA reads TGCGCCAGCAGTCAATCGGGCAGGGGCAGATCTAGCTCCTATAATTCACCCCTCCACTTT. Protein: CASSQSGRGRSSSYNSPLHF.

The gene calls are TRBV6-1 and TRBJ1-5, with D unresolved. V was clipped by 11 bases and J by 0 bases, with 8 bases between them. The germline CDR1 and CDR2 sequences are MNHNS and SASEGT. CDR3 length equals 12 residues. CDR3 amino acids: CAGGLSNQPQHF. CDR3 nucleotide sequence: TGTGCCGGCGGACTTAGCAATCAGCCCCAGCATTTT.

The rearrangement joins TRBV7-6 to TRBJ1-2; 12 positions match TRBD1. Per the germline V gene, CDR1 is SGHVS and CDR2 is FNYEAQ. J lost 7 bases, V lost 1 base, and 4 bases had no gene match. The CDR3 sequence is 15 residues long. CDR3 loop: CASSLEGQGAGGYTF. The CDR3 DNA reads as TGTGCCAGCAGCTTAGAGGGACAGGGGGCCGGTGGCTACACCTTC.

The V gene is TRBV6-5, the J gene TRBJ2-7, with D uncertain. Germline CDR1 is MNHEY and CDR2 is SVGAGI. V lost 5 bases and J 7 bases, leaving 9 bases between the germline ends. This CDR3 has 11 residues. As DNA, the CDR3 is TGTGCCAGCAGTACGACGAGAGAGCAGTACTTC. This translates into CASSTTREQYF.

This chain joins TRBV15 and TRBJ2-7; 7 nucleotides match TRBD1. This CDR3 is 15 amino acids long. Germline CDR1 and CDR2: LNHNV and YYDKDF (reference sequence). The trim removed 5 bases at V and 3 bases at J, leaving 10 bases unmatched. As DNA, the CDR3 is TGTGCCACCAGCTTCGAACAGGGGCGACACTACGAGCAGTACTTC. This translates into CATSFEQGRHYEQYF.

Points on this clone: One end of the junction varies from germline; a read error may be responsible. This chain links TRBV7-9 with TRBJ2-7; D is perhaps TRBD2 (6 bases). The germline V gene encodes CDR1 SEHNR and CDR2 FQNEAQ (reference sequence). The CDR3 covers 15 residues. The CDR3: CASSQGRDGAYEQYF. Written as DNA, the CDR3 is TGCGCCAGCAGCCAAGGGCGGGATGGGGCCTACGAGCAGTACTTC.

The chain joins TRBV27 to TRBJ2-7, with D possibly matching TRBD1 (6 bases). Trimming pared 4 bases from V and 0 bases from J, leaving 10 bases between. The CDR3 is 14 amino acids. CDR1 MNHEY and CDR2 SMNVEV come from the germline V gene (reference sequence). This chain's CDR3 is CASSWVGGSYEQYF. As DNA, the CDR3 is TGTGCCAGCAGTTGGGTAGGGGGCTCCTACGAGCAGTACTTC.

V gene TRBV27 combines with J gene TRBJ1-2; TRBD1 matches 7 bases. Germline V lookup: CDR1 MNHEY, CDR2 SMNVEV (reference sequence). Trimming cost V 4 bases and J 9 bases; bases outside gene matches: 8. The CDR3 is 13 residues long. CDR3 coding DNA: TGTGCCAGCAGTTACCGGACAGGCGGGCGCTACACCTTC. Its translation is CASSYRTGGRYTF.

The rearrangement joins TRBV27 to TRBJ1-2; no clear D gene. Deletions cut 5 bases from V and 4 bases from J, with 11 bases between. Per germline, CDR1 MNHEY and CDR2 SMNVEV (reference sequence). CDR3 length equals 13 residues. As DNA, the CDR3 is TGTGCCAGCAGTCTTGCCAGCGGCTATGGCTACACCTTC. Translating gives CASSLASGYGYTF.

The chain employs TRBV19 and TRBJ1-1; a weak D match, TRBD1 (5 bases). CDR3 size: 12 residues. The germline V and J ends were trimmed by 4 bases and 4 bases, with 7 bases remaining between them. Germline assignment: CDR1 LNHDA and CDR2 SQIVND (reference sequence). CDR3 coding DNA: TGTGCCAGTAGTACAGGGATCACTGAAGCTTTCTTT. This translates into CASSTGITEAFF.

This rearrangement joins TRBV7-8 to TRBJ1-2; TRBD1 is a possible D gene (5 bases). V lost 3 bases, J lost 8 bases, and 16 bases lay in between. CDR3 length equals 14 residues. CDR1 and CDR2 from the germline V gene are SGHVS and FQNEAQ. The CDR3 DNA sequence: TGTGCCAGCAGCTTTTACGGGGCGGTGCGGGGCTACACCTTC. It translates to CASSFYGAVRGYTF.

The chain recombines TRBV30 with TRBJ1-2; TRBD1 is a possible D gene (6 bases). The CDR3 has 14 residues. V was pared by 5 bases and J by 4 bases, with 17 bases between. CDR1 is GTSNPN, CDR2 SVGIG, per germline (reference sequence). The CDR3 DNA sequence: TGTGCCTGGGAAGTGGGGGCATCCCGCTATGGCTACACCTTC. Amino acids: CAWEVGASRYGYTF.

The chain recombines TRBV1 with TRBJ2-3; the D call of TRBD2 is as the table states it, not checked on the DNA. TRBV1 is assigned pseudogene status. The CDR3 runs 19 residues. This chain's CDR3 is CTSSQKSLAGGGSTDTQYF. The CDR3 DNA reads as TGCACCAGCAGCCAAAAATCACTAGCGGGGGGCGGGAGCACAGATACGCAGTATTTT.

The chain couples TRBV6-5 to TRBJ1-1; D remains ambiguous. Per the germline V gene, CDR1 is MNHEY and CDR2 is SVGAGI. V dropped 0 bases and J dropped 0 bases, with 8 bases sitting between them. The CDR3 length is 15 residues. CDR3 loop: CASSYSPGLNTEAFF. In DNA, the CDR3 is TGTGCCAGCAGTTACTCTCCCGGGTTGAACACTGAAGCTTTCTTT.

The J gene is TRBJ2-2, the V gene TRBV7-7; the D gene could be TRBD1 or TRBD2 (5 bases each). CDR3 length equals 16 residues. Germline CDR1 SSHAT, CDR2 FNYEAQ (reference sequence). Deletions cut 3 bases from V and 8 bases from J, with 19 bases between. The CDR3 protein is CASSFSQDVTGGELFF. CDR3 sequence (DNA): TGTGCCAGCAGCTTCTCACAGGACGTAACGGGGGGGGAGCTGTTTTTT.

This chain joins TRBV7-6 and TRBJ1-3; D unclear. This CDR3 is built from 15 residues. Trimming cost V 1 base and J 0 bases, with 7 bases left between them. Germline CDR1 reads SGHVS; CDR2 reads FNYEAQ. The CDR3 loop is CASSLEAGSGNTIYF. The CDR3 DNA is TGTGCCAGCAGCTTAGAGGCAGGCTCTGGAAACACCATATATTTT.

Note on this clone: The sample carries other DNA sequences with the same CDR3. J is TRBJ2-7 and V is TRBV27, with 13 positions matching TRBD2. V was clipped by 5 bases and J by 7 bases; unmatched bases: 11. This CDR3 region has 16 residues. The germline V gene encodes CDR1 MNHEY and CDR2 SMNVEV (reference sequence). The CDR3 DNA is TGTGCCAGCAGTCCAGGGACTAGCGGGACGCAGAGGGAGCAGTACTTC. Its translation is CASSPGTSGTQREQYF.

This chain connects TRBV19 to TRBJ2-7; the D gene could be TRBD1 or TRBD2 (6 bases each). Trimming stripped 2 bases from V and 6 bases from J, with 14 bases between. Germline CDR1 LNHDA, CDR2 SQIVND (reference sequence). This CDR3 has 14 amino acids. The CDR3 here is CASSIWEQGGEQYF. The CDR3 bases are TGTGCCAGTAGTATATGGGAACAGGGAGGCGAGCAGTACTTC.

The chain uses TRBV28 and TRBJ1-2; maybe TRBD1 (6 bases). Germline V gene sequence: CDR1 MDHEN, CDR2 SYDVKM. This CDR3 comprises 22 residues. V shed 5 bases and J shed 2 bases, with 36 bases lying between them. CDR3 region: CASSSVMGGEGGKLRFNYGYTF. CDR3 nucleotides: TGTGCCAGCAGTAGCGTAATGGGGGGCGAAGGGGGTAAACTTCGATTCAACTATGGCTACACCTTC.

J is TRBJ2-4 and V is TRBV19, with D unclear. Per the germline V gene, CDR1 is LNHDA and CDR2 is SQIVND (reference sequence). This CDR3 is built from 13 residues. The germline V and J ends were trimmed by 5 bases and 7 bases, with 12 bases remaining between them. The CDR3: CASSYGRRNIQYF. In nucleotides, the CDR3 is TGTGCCAGTAGTTACGGTAGACGGAACATTCAGTACTTC.

V gene TRBV15 combines with J gene TRBJ2-7; D is unclear. Trimming pared 5 bases from V and 0 bases from J, leaving 11 bases between. The CDR3 is made up of 14 amino acids. From germline, CDR1 is LNHNV and CDR2 YYDKDF (reference sequence). CDR3 in amino acids: CATSGWASSYEQYF. The CDR3 bases are TGTGCCACCAGCGGGTGGGCCAGCTCCTACGAGCAGTACTTC.

This rearrangement joins TRBV2 to TRBJ2-3; D might be TRBD1 or TRBD2, each matching 6 bases. There are 15 residues in the CDR3. CDR1 and CDR2 from the germline V gene are SNHLY and FYNNEI. Trimming left V 8 bases short and J 3 bases short, with 18 bases between. CDR3 nucleotides: TGTGCCAGCTTCGGGGGCATCGTGGCGACAGATACGCAGTATTTT. Translating gives CASFGGIVATDTQYF.

The chain carries TRBV6-5 and TRBJ1-4, with 7 positions matching TRBD1. Germline loops: CDR1 MNHEY, CDR2 SVGAGI. Losses at the gene ends were 0 bases for V and 8 bases for J; bases not matched to a gene: 6. The CDR3 is made up of 15 amino acids. CDR3 nucleotide sequence: TGTGCCAGCAGTTACTCCAGGGGGGTTGGGGAAAAACTGTTTTTT. Its protein is CASSYSRGVGEKLFF.

The V call is TRBV5-4, the J call TRBJ2-1; D unresolved. This CDR3 has 14 amino acids. Germline-derived CDR1 and CDR2 are SGHNT and YYREEE (reference sequence). Deletions cut 0 bases from V and 10 bases from J, with 14 bases between. The CDR3 spells CASSLDGPLGEQFF. The CDR3 nucleotides are TGTGCCAGCAGCTTGGATGGACCACTGGGGGAGCAGTTCTTC.

The chain combines TRBV9 with TRBJ2-6, with D unclear. This CDR3 has 15 residues. Trimming took off 1 base at V and 4 bases at J, with 9 bases between the two ends. CDR1 is SGDLS and CDR2 is YYNGEE in the germline V gene. CDR3 bases: TGTGCCAGCAGCGTACGGCCAACCGGGGCCAACGTCCTGACTTTC. It is translated as CASSVRPTGANVLTF. The full variable domain, rest sourced from reference TRBV9 and TRBJ2-6, is DSGVTQTPKHLITATGQRVTLRCSPRSGDLSVYWYQQSLDQGLQFLIQYYNGEERAKGNILERFSAQQFPDLHSELNLSSLELGDSALYFCASSVRPTGANVLTFGAGSRLTVL.

The V and J genes are TRBV11-2 and TRBJ2-5; D may match TRBD1 or TRBD2 (5 bases each). The length of the CDR3 is 15 residues. The germline V gene has CDR1 SGHAT and CDR2 FQNNGV. V lost 5 bases and J 3 bases, leaving 16 bases between the germline ends. CDR3 nucleotides: TGTGCCAGCAGCGCAGACCCGGGGCCTGAAGAGACCCAGTACTTC. This translates into CASSADPGPEETQYF.

The rearrangement joins TRBV7-3 to TRBJ2-2; possible D gene TRBD2, 6 bases. The V end was cut by 6 bases, the J end by 2 bases, with 13 bases between. Per germline, CDR1 SGHTA and CDR2 FQGTGA. The CDR3 has 15 amino acids. The CDR3 DNA follows: TGTGCCAGCAGGGAGCCGGGGGACAACACCGGGGAGCTGTTTTTT. As protein: CASREPGDNTGELFF.